This T cell receptor beta chain was documented in a study of beta chain features in type 1 diabetes (dated by TCRdb to the late 2010s). For the study in its entirety: Patients and healthy donors did not differ in mean age, gender distribution, total cell number or subset yield. A total of 100 million to 110 million sorted cells were examined across all samples, and a strong correlation was observed between cell number per subset and RNA yield. The study compared TCRB repertoires of sorted circulating CD4+ T cell subsets between recently diagnosed type 1 diabetes patients and matched healthy donors. Regulatory and stem cell-like memory subsets were isolated from only 8 patients and about eight healthy donors, whereas naive and central memory subsets came from all 28 donors. Here is what the overall study found, with its caveats: Because cDNA was sequenced instead of genomic DNA, activated cells with high expression could be over-represented, although the groups did not differ in activation or CD3 levels. The naive, central memory and regulatory TCRB repertoires appeared to resemble one another more closely among patients than among healthy donors. Shorter templates might be favored by PCR, yet because patient and control samples were amplified and corrected together, any such skew would affect both groups equally. Type 1 diabetes patients showed a moderate but significant shortening of TCRB CDR3 length in all four CD4+ subsets. At VDJ recombination sites, patients with type 1 diabetes made fewer insertions and deleted more nucleotides, a pattern implying thymic rearrangement abnormalities. HLA sub-analyses involved small numbers of individuals, so any influence of HLA type on TCRB rearrangement remained unresolved.

The entire isolated RNA was reverse transcribed using the High Capacity cDNA Reverse Transcription Kit, and thus expressed TCRB transcripts were sequenced. Deep immunoSEQ sequencing was performed on naive, central memory and regulatory T cell samples, with an average of around 3.5 million total reads per sample. Sorted cells were lysed in RLT buffer and RNA was extracted with DNase-treated RNeasy Micro or Mini kits, depending on cell number. Each cell subset was processed separately to prevent cross-contamination, with patient and healthy donor samples processed together. The immunoSEQ multiplex PCR was used to amplify TCRB sequences from cDNA, generating 87-bp fragments that spanned the CDR3 region. Sequencing of the amplicons was performed on the Illumina HiSeq platform. As for the original processing: PCR bias was computationally corrected using synthetic template baselines, reads within Hamming distance 2 were collapsed, and singletons that could not be merged were discarded. Reads were aligned to IMGT to assign V, D and J genes, CDR3 length, and insertions or deletions at six rearrangement sites. Within each subset, clonotype counts were normalized to the number of sorted cells before true diversity and Gini coefficients were calculated with the tcR R package. The overlap coefficient, calculated on TCRB nucleotide sequences, was used to quantify repertoire sharing. Held by TCRdb, this immuneACCESS table contains in-frame sequences only and omits some clones. Under half of the omission traces to an unresolved V gene where checked; the cause of the rest is unknown. V, J and clone size are taken as reported in that table, and D and trimming were inferred from the DNA itself. Here the sample has about 160,000 clones; 7.5% to 9.5% occur a single time. Around 0.5% of the sample is taken by the ten largest.

Comments on this clone: Its antigen is not yet known. Base quality data are lacking; no much larger clone is found one base away.

Germline trimming amounts to 5 bases on V and 4 bases on J, with 5 as the count of junction bases outside the gene matches. In the germline V gene (reference sequence), CDR1 corresponds to GTSNPN and CDR2 to SVGIG. Spanning cysteine to phenylalanine, the CDR3 consists of 14 amino acids. The CDR3 DNA has 42 bases and is translated from base 1. Each donor gave one peripheral blood draw, averaging roughly 100 mL, which was collected into heparinised tubes. Using a panel that included CD45RO, CCR7, CD25, CD127, CD95 and CD27, naive, central memory, regulatory and stem cell-like memory CD4+ T cells were sorted on a BD FACSAria II. Purity was above 95% for every sorted population. Right away, PBMCs were isolated by Lymphoprep density gradient centrifugation and were stained directly, with no culture step. To minimize batch effects, samples were stained and sorted in pairs, one healthy donor with one patient per experiment.

Specimen: central memory CD4+ T cells from blood. The chain is made from TRBV30 and TRBJ2-3; TRBD2 matches 11 bases in the middle. This TCR was sampled from a woman under 30 with type 1 diabetes. In nucleotides, the sequence is TGTGCCTGGCATAAGGGACTAGCGGCAGATACGCAGTATTTT. The translation is CAWHKGLAADTQYF.